The 30 T cell receptor beta chains given below trace back to one sample, sequenced in a study of cytomegalovirus exposure and HLA in healthy donors. It was with 60 Vbeta and 13 Jbeta primers that the PCR ran. This table comes from immunoSEQ multiplex PCR, and its TCRdb copy is limited to in-frame clones, with some not included. The sample gives some 110,000 clones, about 16% of which show up once; 0.83% is in the top ten. Sequencing used PBMCs. The receptors were sampled from a female donor in good health and CMV-seronegative.

This chain connects TRBV28 to TRBJ1-5, with 8 bases lining up with TRBD1. Germline values: CDR1 MDHEN, CDR2 SYDVKM. The CDR3 covers 15 residues. The J segment lost 5 bases and the V segment lost 6 bases, leaving 9 bases of the junction unmatched. CDR3 amino acids: CASRAPDRGYQPQHF. The CDR3, as DNA: TGTGCCAGCAGAGCCCCAGACAGGGGTTATCAGCCCCAGCATTTT.

J is TRBJ2-1 and V is TRBV5-6; a weak D match, TRBD1 (6 bases). Germline V CDR1 and CDR2: SGHDT, YYEEEE. The V end was cut by 4 bases, the J end by 0 bases, with 17 bases between. The CDR3 loop spans 17 amino acids. The CDR3 region is CASSITGRESSYNEQFF. The CDR3 coding sequence is TGTGCCAGCAGCATTACAGGGCGCGAAAGCTCCTACAATGAGCAGTTCTTC.

This clone was seen a handful of times. This chain joins TRBV4-2 and TRBJ2-3, with D possibly TRBD2 on 6 matching bases. V was shortened by 3 bases and J by 4 bases, with 20 bases between the two germline ends. Germline V gene sequence: CDR1 LGHNA, CDR2 YNFKEQ. This CDR3 has 17 residues. CDR3 DNA sequence: TGTGCCAGCAGCCACGCCCGTATCACGGGAGTTCCAGATACGCAGTATTTT. Translated, it gives CASSHARITGVPDTQYF.

The chain links TRBV12-5 to TRBJ2-5, with unresolved D. Germline loops: CDR1 LGHNT, CDR2 FRNRAP. The V gene lost 4 bases and the J gene lost 0 bases, with 3 bases spanning the gap. The CDR3 is made up of 12 amino acids. Here the CDR3 reads CASGSDQETQYF. DNA of the CDR3: TGTGCTAGTGGTTCAGACCAAGAGACCCAGTACTTC.

This chain's CDR3 is CASSLVGQMNTEAFF. DNA of the CDR3: TGTGCCAGCAGCTTGGTGGGACAGATGAACACTGAAGCTTTCTTT. This sequence joins TRBV5-5 and TRBJ1-1; the match to TRBD1 covers 7 bases. The germline CDR1 and CDR2 sequences are SGHKS and YYEKEE (reference sequence). V dropped 0 bases and J dropped 0; count of bases not matched to a gene: 2. The CDR3 is 15 amino acids.

This clone has more than one count but fewer than ten. The CDR3 region is CASSYSQQANYGYTF. CDR3 nucleotide sequence: TGTGCCAGCAGTTACTCGCAGCAGGCTAACTATGGCTACACCTTC. The chain has TRBV6-5 and TRBJ1-2; D is unresolved. CDR1 is MNHEY, CDR2 SVGAGI, per germline. V was clipped by 0 bases and J by 0 bases, with 8 bases between them. This CDR3 has 15 amino acids.

In DNA form, the CDR3 reads TGTGCCTGGGAGCAGGCCCGTGAAGCTTTCTTT. Protein: CAWEQAREAFF. This chain joins TRBV30 and TRBJ1-1; D unresolved. The ends were cut back, 5 bases at V and 7 bases at J, with 11 bases in the middle. The CDR3 loop spans 11 amino acids. CDR1 is GTSNPN and CDR2 is SVGIG in the germline V gene (reference sequence).

CDR3 nucleotides: TGTGCCAGCAGTCCTTACCGAGGACTGCGCCCCTTCCGCACCCTCCACTTT. Its translation: CASSPYRGLRPFRTLHF. The V call is TRBV27, the J call TRBJ1-6; no definite D call. Germline V lookup: CDR1 MNHEY, CDR2 SMNVEV (reference sequence). V dropped 5 bases and J dropped 14 bases, with 28 bases sitting between them. The CDR3 runs to 17 residues.

The CDR3 nucleotides read TGTGCCAGCAGTGGGACGACTAGCGGGACGGTCGATGAGCAGTTCTTC. Its protein is CASSGTTSGTVDEQFF. V usage is TRBV6-1 and J usage is TRBJ2-1, with 11 nucleotides matching TRBD2. The CDR3 consists of 16 residues. V gave up 4 bases and J gave up 8 bases; unmatched junction bases: 10. Germline V gene data show CDR1 as MNHNS and CDR2 as SASEGT.

This clone was detected only a few times. V is TRBV6-1 and J is TRBJ2-7; TRBD1 is a possible D gene (7 bases). Looked up from germline, CDR1 is MNHNS and CDR2 is SASEGT. CDR3 length: 13 amino acids. V lost 6 bases and J lost 3, with 12 bases in between. The CDR3 DNA sequence: TGTGCCAGCAGAAGACAGGGAGGCTACGAGCAGTACTTC. Translation: CASRRQGGYEQYF.

The V and J genes are TRBV6-5 and TRBJ1-1, with TRBD1 matching 8 bases. Trimming removed 7 bases from V and 4 bases from J; junction bases left unmatched: 8. The CDR3 is made up of 14 amino acids. Germline V gene data show CDR1 as MNHEY and CDR2 as SVGAGI. CDR3 residues: CASKNQGAVTEAFF. DNA of the CDR3: TGTGCCAGCAAAAATCAGGGGGCGGTCACTGAAGCTTTCTTT.

This chain links TRBV10-3 with TRBJ2-7; TRBD2 matches 7 bases. The V gene's germline CDR1 is ENHRY and CDR2 SYGVKD. The CDR3 sequence is 13 residues long. With V trimmed by 7 bases and J by 0 bases, 3 bases remained unmatched. CDR3 loop: CAIMPSGSYEQYF. CDR3 DNA sequence: TGTGCCATCATGCCTAGCGGCTCCTACGAGCAGTACTTC.

This clone has only a few counts. This chain connects TRBV29-1 to TRBJ2-3; 8 positions match TRBD2. The germline V gene has CDR1 SQVTM and CDR2 ANQGSEA. The CDR3 is made up of 18 amino acids. V shed 5 bases, J shed 0 bases, and the junction held 16 bases outside the gene matches. The CDR3 bases are TGCAGCGTTTTTAAGCGGGGGACCTCTCCTTCTAGCACAGATACGCAGTATTTT. It translates to CSVFKRGTSPSSTDTQYF.

This clone has a handful of counts. This chain uses TRBV7-2 with TRBJ2-1; maybe TRBD2 (5 bases). V was shortened by 0 bases and J by 15 bases, with 12 bases between the two germline ends. CDR3 length equals 12 residues. CDR1 and CDR2 from the germline V gene are SGHTA and FQGNSA. CDR3 in amino acids: CASSLADYHPFF. The CDR3, as DNA: TGTGCCAGCAGCTTAGCCGACTATCATCCGTTCTTC.

This clone was counted only a few times. The J gene is TRBJ2-1, the V gene TRBV6-5, with 8 bases fitting TRBD2. The junction had 10 bases not matched to a gene; V was cut back by 6 bases and J by 6 bases. Germline CDR1 MNHEY, CDR2 SVGAGI. This CDR3 contains 15 residues. Here the CDR3 reads CASRGLAGGTNEQFF. The CDR3 coding sequence is TGTGCCAGCAGGGGTCTGGCGGGAGGAACCAATGAGCAGTTCTTC.

The chain recombines TRBV28 with TRBJ2-6; 7 nucleotides agree with TRBD1. Germline V gene sequence: CDR1 MDHEN, CDR2 SYDVKM. Trimming at V came to 5 bases and at J to 0 bases, leaving 4 bases not matched to a gene. There are 16 residues in the CDR3. The CDR3 loop is CASSLTGDSGANVLTF. The CDR3 DNA sequence: TGTGCCAGCAGTCTAACAGGGGACTCTGGGGCCAACGTCCTGACTTTC.

The V gene is TRBV25-1, the J gene TRBJ2-7; 10 nucleotides match TRBD1. CDR1 is MGHDK and CDR2 is SYGVNS in the germline V gene. V shed 6 bases, J shed 4 bases, and the junction held 9 bases outside the gene matches. This CDR3 region has 15 residues. The CDR3: CASSLGQGGGYEQYF. In DNA, the CDR3 is TGTGCCAGCAGCCTCGGACAGGGGGGAGGGTACGAGCAGTACTTC.

The J gene is TRBJ1-6, the V gene TRBV19; 7 nucleotides align to TRBD1. Germline lookup yields CDR1 LNHDA and CDR2 SQIVND (reference sequence). This CDR3 is 14 amino acids long. J gave up 7 bases and V 6 bases, and 6 bases lay outside the gene matches. The CDR3 is CASRMTGRNSPLHF. As DNA, the CDR3 is TGTGCCAGTAGGATGACAGGGAGGAATTCACCCCTCCACTTT.

The chain links TRBV19 to TRBJ2-3; TRBD2 might be the D (6 bases). V was trimmed by 9 bases and J by 2 bases, leaving 12 bases between them. CDR1 and CDR2 (germline): LNHDA, SQIVND (reference sequence). CDR3 size: 13 residues. CDR3 residues: CASNSGTTDTQYF. CDR3 bases: TGTGCCAGCAATAGCGGAACCACAGATACGCAGTATTTT.

In this sample, this clone turned up a few times. V usage is TRBV10-3 and J usage is TRBJ2-7, with D unresolved. Trimming took 10 bases from V and 5 from J, leaving 18 bases between them. The germline V gene has CDR1 ENHRY and CDR2 SYGVKD. CDR3 size: 13 residues. The CDR3 nucleotides read TGTGCCACCCTGGGTGACACGAACGACGAGCAGTACTTC. Translation: CATLGDTNDEQYF.

The chain couples TRBV12-5 to TRBJ2-3; 9 bases map to TRBD2. The CDR3 sequence is 15 residues long. Germline V CDR1 and CDR2: LGHNT, FRNRAP. Unmatched junction bases numbered 5, after V lost 6 bases and J lost 1 base. The CDR3 is CASGLSGSGTDTQYF. For the CDR3, the DNA is TGTGCTAGTGGGCTTAGCGGGAGTGGCACAGATACGCAGTATTTT.

This chain links TRBV10-3 with TRBJ2-7, with TRBD1 matching 8 bases. The V and J ends lost 6 bases and 3 bases, in that order; junction bases with no gene match: 4. The CDR3 is 13 residues long. Per germline, CDR1 ENHRY and CDR2 SYGVKD. CDR3 DNA sequence: TGTGCCATCAGCCCCGGGACAGGCTACGAGCAGTACTTC. Encoded protein: CAISPGTGYEQYF.

V is TRBV5-4 and J is TRBJ2-5; 7 nucleotides align to TRBD2. The CDR3 loop spans 13 amino acids. In germline, CDR1 is SGHNT, CDR2 YYREEE (reference sequence). With V trimmed by 4 bases and J by 3 bases, 3 bases remained unmatched. The CDR3 region is CASSVAGEETQYF. The CDR3 DNA sequence: TGTGCCAGCAGCGTTGCGGGGGAAGAGACCCAGTACTTC. Full variable domain (rest looked up from reference TRBV5-4 and TRBJ2-5): ETGVTQSPTHLIKTRGQQVTLRCSSQSGHNTVSWYQQALGQGPQFIFQYYREEENGRGNFPPRFSGLQFPNYSSELNVNALELDDSALYLCASSVAGEETQYFGPGTRLLVL.

This clone was recorded a few times. The rearrangement joins TRBV5-6 to TRBJ1-2; D is uncertain. The V gene lost 0 bases and the J gene lost 3 bases, with 21 bases spanning the gap. The CDR3 has 18 amino acids. Germline V lookup: CDR1 SGHDT, CDR2 YYEEEE. This chain's CDR3 is CASSLGVTRIYTHYGYTF. CDR3 in DNA: TGTGCCAGCAGCTTGGGGGTGACAAGGATATATACCCACTATGGCTACACCTTC.

J is TRBJ2-1 and V is TRBV10-3; 10 bases fit TRBD2. The germline V gene has CDR1 ENHRY and CDR2 SYGVKD. J gave up 6 bases and V 6 bases, and 11 bases lay outside the gene matches. CDR3 length: 16 amino acids. The CDR3: CAIRAGGSGGLNEQFF. CDR3 bases: TGTGCCATCAGAGCCGGAGGTAGCGGGGGGCTCAATGAGCAGTTCTTC.

This clone was found a few times. This chain uses TRBV15 with TRBJ1-2; tentative D call: TRBD1 (5 bases). Germline loops: CDR1 LNHNV, CDR2 YYDKDF (reference sequence). Trimming removed 1 base from V and 7 bases from J, with 13 bases in between. This CDR3 comprises 14 residues. The CDR3 region has the DNA TGTGCCACCAGCAGAGCTATGGGGCTCGGTGGCTACACCTTC. Its translation: CATSRAMGLGGYTF.

This clone was found a few times. The chain links TRBV4-3 to TRBJ2-1; 9 positions agree with TRBD2. Losses at the gene ends were 6 bases for V and 0 bases for J; bases not matched to a gene: 3. Germline V gene sequence: CDR1 LGHNA, CDR2 YSLEER. The CDR3 has 15 residues. The DNA for the CDR3 is TGCGCCAGCAGTCAGCGGGAGGCCTCCTACAATGAGCAGTTCTTC. Residues: CASSQREASYNEQFF.

The V gene is TRBV12-5, the J gene TRBJ2-3, with TRBD2 identical over 14 bases. V was pared by 7 bases and J by 8 bases, with 5 bases of the junction left unmatched. The CDR3 is 14 residues long. The germline V gene encodes CDR1 LGHNT and CDR2 FRNRAP. The CDR3 loop reads CASDPGLAGVTQYF. The CDR3 region has the DNA TGTGCTAGTGACCCGGGACTAGCGGGGGTTACGCAGTATTTT.

This clone occurred a few times. The chain joins TRBV11-2 to TRBJ2-3; 8 bases fit TRBD1. Germline CDR1 SGHAT, CDR2 FQNNGV. V lost 8 bases to trimming and J lost 1 base; unmatched junction nucleotides: 5. This CDR3 has 14 residues. CDR3 loop: CASRRDRRTDTQYF. Written as DNA, the CDR3 is TGTGCCAGCCGCCGGGACAGGCGCACAGATACGCAGTATTTT.

This clone was counted a few times. The chain links TRBV7-2 to TRBJ1-4; 8 bases fit TRBD1. V was pared by 5 bases and J by 0 bases, with 5 bases of the junction left unmatched. The CDR3 length is 16 residues. Germline V gene lookup returns CDR1 SGHTA and CDR2 FQGNSA. As DNA, the CDR3 is TGTGCCAGCAGCCCGACAGGGGCGGCAACTAATGAAAAACTGTTTTTT. It codes for CASSPTGAATNEKLFF.